Following are 27 T cell receptor delta chains from one sample sequenced in a study of gamma-delta chains in newborns, infants, children. TCRdb reprocessed the reads using CATT. The data show thousands of delta-chain clones, approximately 1.9% seen once. Material for sequencing was blood. These receptors all come from a child who was a newborn, infant or young child, either healthy, febrile or measles-vaccinated (not recorded which).

As for this clone: The translation of this DNA and the TCRdb protein of a much larger clone differ at residue 13, probably owing to a read error; the protein shown here is translated from the DNA. The J gene is TRDJ3, the V gene TRDV2; 11 nucleotides match TRDD3. The germline V gene has CDR1 GEAIGNYY and CDR2 EKD. The CDR3 spans 18 residues. The CDR3 spells CACDTLGDSSWDARQMFF. CDR3 in DNA: TGTGCCTGTGACACACTGGGGGATAGCTCCTGGGACGCCCGACAGATGTTTTTC.

This clone occurred a few times. A far larger clone is a single base away, which makes a read error likely. The chain is built from TRDV2 and TRDJ3; 13 bases fit TRDD3. The CDR3 is 21 amino acids. Trimming at V came to 3 bases and at J to 0 bases, leaving 10 bases not matched to a gene. CDR1 is GEAIGNYY and CDR2 is EKD in the germline V gene. CDR3: CACDPILGDTPGSWDTRQMFF. The CDR3 DNA reads TGTGCCTGTGACCCAATACTGGGGGATACGCCAGGCTCCTGGGACACCCGACAGATGTTTTTC.

This clone showed up just a few times. With a much larger clone just one base away, this may be a read error. The genes are TRDV2 and TRDJ3, with a tentative D call TRDD3 (5 bases). The CDR3 is 19 amino acids. Germline lookup yields CDR1 GEAIGNYY and CDR2 EKD. The germline V and J ends were trimmed by 0 bases and 0 bases, with 14 bases remaining between them. The CDR3 nucleotides read TGTGCCTGTGACACCGCCGGGGGCCCCATCTCCTGGGACACCCGACAGATGTTTTTC. Amino acid sequence: CACDTAGGPISWDTRQMFF.

This clone was seen a few times. TCRdb attributes to this sequence the protein of a much larger clone, which differs from the DNA translation at residue 14; a read error is likely, and the protein displayed is translated from the DNA. The chain uses TRDV2 and TRDJ3, with 13 positions matching TRDD3. The CDR3 covers 20 residues. Per germline, CDR1 GEAIGNYY and CDR2 EKD. The CDR3 here is CACDTVLGDTPSWGTRQMFF. CDR3 DNA: TGTGCCTGTGACACCGTACTGGGGGATACGCCGTCCTGGGGCACCCGACAGATGTTTTTC.

This clone was found a few times. The rearrangement joins TRDV2 to TRDJ3; 12 bases agree with TRDD3. Germline lookup yields CDR1 GEAIGNYY and CDR2 EKD. V was clipped by 9 bases and J by 2 bases; unmatched bases: 10. This CDR3 spans 18 amino acids. CDR3 in amino acids: CARGTGGYMAWDTRQMFF. CDR3 DNA sequence: TGTGCCCGTGGCACTGGGGGATACATGGCCTGGGACACCCGACAGATGTTTTTC.

As to this clone: The protein given by TCRdb reflects a much larger clone and differs at residue 13 from this DNA's translation, likely from a read error; the protein shown is the DNA's translation. The chain is built from TRDV3 and TRDJ3; 11 positions match TRDD3. CDR1 is TVYSNPD and CDR2 is GDNSRS in the germline V gene (reference sequence). This CDR3 is 19 amino acids long. The CDR3 sequence is CASRTYWGISPWGTRQMFF. The CDR3 nucleotides are TGTGCCTCTCGGACCTACTGGGGGATATCGCCCTGGGGCACCCGACAGATGTTTTTC.

In its sample, this clone was seen a few times. The germline gene is not matched at one end of the junction; a read error may be the cause. This chain connects TRDV2 to TRDJ3; 11 bases are a match to TRDD3. The germline V gene has CDR1 GEAIGNYY and CDR2 EKD. The CDR3 extends over 18 amino acids. The CDR3 loop reads CACDTLGDSSWGTRQMFF. Written as DNA, the CDR3 is TGTGCCTGCGACACACTGGGGGATAGCTCCTGGGGCACCCGACAGATGTTTTTC.

This clone was counted between two and nine times. At one end the junction does not follow the germline gene, possibly because of a read error. The chain combines TRDV2 with TRDJ2; 7 positions match TRDD3. Germline loops: CDR1 GEAIGNYY, CDR2 EKD. The CDR3 extends over 19 amino acids. CDR3 sequence reads: CACDTVLSTVGYTTAHLFF. The CDR3, as DNA: TGTGCCTGTGACACCGTCCTCAGTACTGTGGGATACACGACAGCACACCTCTTCTTT.

To note about this clone: This clone may be a read error of a much larger clone one base away. The chain uses TRDV2 and TRDJ3, with TRDD3 matching 11 bases. The trim removed 3 bases at V and 0 bases at J, leaving 18 bases unmatched. CDR1 GEAIGNYY and CDR2 EKD come from the germline V gene. The CDR3 runs to 23 residues. The CDR3 reads CACDAVSGGYAGKSSWDTRQMFF. The CDR3 nucleotides read TGTGCCTGTGACGCGGTAAGTGGGGGATACGCCGGCAAGAGCTCCTGGGACACCCGACAGATGTTTTTC.

This clone was counted only a few times. Given a much more abundant clone one base away, this may be a read error. The chain has TRDV2 and TRDJ3; 11 bases align to TRDD3. The junction had 3 bases not matched to a gene; V was cut back by 0 bases and J by 0 bases. This CDR3 is built from 19 residues. Germline lookup yields CDR1 GEAIGNYY and CDR2 EKD. The CDR3 nucleotides are TGTGCCTGTGACACCTGGGGGATACGTGTCTCCTGGGACACCCGACAGATGTTTTTC. It is translated as CACDTWGIRVSWDTRQMFF.

This clone was counted a few times. TCRdb's protein, taken from a much larger clone, differs from this DNA's translation at residue 3, likely owing to a read error; the protein displayed comes from the DNA. The J gene is TRDJ3, the V gene TRDV2, with 10 nucleotides matching TRDD3. The length of the CDR3 is 20 residues. Germline V gene lookup returns CDR1 GEAIGNYY and CDR2 EKD. The CDR3 sequence is CARDTVLGDYSSWDTRQMFF. CDR3 coding DNA: TGTGCCCGTGACACCGTACTGGGGGATTACAGCTCCTGGGACACCCGACAGATGTTTTTC.

This clone was found a few times. V usage is TRDV2 and J usage is TRDJ2; TRDD3 matches 12 bases. CDR3 length equals 18 residues. Germline values: CDR1 GEAIGNYY, CDR2 EKD. Trimming removed 3 bases from V and 1 base from J; junction bases left unmatched: 8. The DNA for the CDR3 is TGTGCCTGTGACCCTCTACTGGGGGATACCTTTTTGACAGCACAACTCTTCTTT. Translated, it gives CACDPLLGDTFLTAQLFF.

By frequency in the sample, this clone is medium-sized. Other DNA variants within this sample encode the same CDR3. The genes are TRDV2 and TRDJ2; 10 bases agree with TRDD3. The CDR3 sequence is 17 residues long. Trimming took 4 bases from V and 0 from J; bases not matched to a gene: 7. CDR1 and CDR2 (germline): GEAIGNYY, EKD. The CDR3 DNA sequence: TGTGCCTGTGATAGACTGGGGGATGGCTCTTTGACAGCACAACTCTTCTTT. Translating it yields CACDRLGDGSLTAQLFF.

As regards this clone: A much more abundant neighbour one base away suggests this may be a read error. Other DNA sequences from this sample encode an identical CDR3 as well. The chain combines TRDV2 with TRDJ3, with D possibly matching TRDD3 (5 bases). Germline CDR1 reads GEAIGNYY; CDR2 reads EKD. CDR3 length equals 17 residues. The DNA of the CDR3 is TGTGCCTGTGACACAGCGGCGAGCTCCTGGGACACCCGGCAGATGTTTTTC. Translating it yields CACDTAASSWDTRQMFF.

The table lists this clone with a few counts. This DNA's translation differs at residue 12 from TCRdb's protein, which comes from a much larger clone; a read error is likely, and the protein shown is translated from the DNA. The chain is built from TRDV2 and TRDJ3; TRDD3 agrees at 11 bases. The germline CDR1 and CDR2 sequences are GEAIGNYY and EKD. CDR3 length: 19 residues. CDR3 in amino acids: CACDTLLGDSSLDTRQMFF. The CDR3 coding sequence is TGTGCCTGTGACACGCTACTGGGGGATAGCTCCTTGGACACCCGACAGATGTTTTTC.

This clone is labeled as medium-sized (0.01 to 0.1%). This sample includes further DNA sequences coding for the same CDR3. The chain links TRDV2 to TRDJ3, with 13 bases fitting TRDD3. CDR3 length equals 21 residues. Losses at the gene ends were 0 bases for V and 3 bases for J; bases not matched to a gene: 10. The germline V gene encodes CDR1 GEAIGNYY and CDR2 EKD. The CDR3 nucleotides read TGTGCCTGTGACACCTTCGAAGGTACTGGGGGATACGACTGGGACACCCGACAGATGTTTTTC. Its translation is CACDTFEGTGGYDWDTRQMFF.

Comments on this clone: This may come from a read error, since a much larger clone is one base off. The same CDR3 arises from other DNA sequences in this sample as well. The chain recombines TRDV2 with TRDJ3; D perhaps matches TRDD3 (5 bases). This CDR3 has 23 residues. Per germline, CDR1 GEAIGNYY and CDR2 EKD. CDR3 bases: TGTGCCTGTGACACGGGCTTCTACGAGGAGGGACCACACAGCTCCTGGGATACCCGACAGATGTTTTTC. Its translation: CACDTGFYEEGPHSSWDTRQMFF.

This clone was observed a few times. The amino acid sequence in TCRdb belongs to a much larger clone and departs from this DNA's translation at residue 10, likely a sequencing read error; the sequence shown is translated from the DNA. The chain combines TRDV2 with TRDJ3; 10 bases map to TRDD3. Germline CDR1 and CDR2: GEAIGNYY and EKD. V shed 0 bases, J shed 2 bases, and the junction held 6 bases outside the gene matches. The CDR3 runs 19 residues. This CDR3 reads CACDTVLGDPTWDTRQMFF. CDR3 sequence (DNA): TGTGCCTGTGACACCGTACTGGGGGATCCCACCTGGGACACCCGACAGATGTTTTTC.

This clone was seen a few times. A much larger clone differs from this one at a single base, so this may be a read error. The sample contains more than one DNA sequence encoding this CDR3. CDR3 coding DNA: TGTGCCTGTGATACCGCTGGGGGAGGGAGCTCCTGGGACACCCGACAGATGTTTTTC. Protein sequence: CACDTAGGGSSWDTRQMFF. The chain links TRDV2 to TRDJ3; 8 bases fit TRDD3. The germline CDR1 and CDR2 sequences are GEAIGNYY and EKD. V was clipped by 4 bases and J by 0 bases; unmatched bases: 10. This CDR3 is built from 19 residues.

This clone was counted between two and nine times. Just one base apart from a much larger clone, this may be a read error. V and J are TRDV2 and TRDJ3; TRDD3 is a possible D gene (6 bases). Germline V CDR1 and CDR2: GEAIGNYY, EKD. The CDR3 loop spans 23 amino acids. V lost 0 bases and J lost 0, with 26 bases in between. The CDR3 loop reads CACDTADRSLGFPGSWDTRQMFF. The CDR3 nucleotides read TGTGCCTGTGACACCGCGGATCGTTCCCTGGGGTTCCCTGGCTCCTGGGACACCCGACAGATGTTTTTC.

Relative to its sample, this clone is large. This chain connects TRDV2 to TRDJ2; TRDD3 agrees at 13 bases. Germline loops: CDR1 GEAIGNYY, CDR2 EKD. V was clipped by 2 bases and J by 6 bases; unmatched bases: 2. The CDR3 consists of 15 residues. This CDR3 is CACDILGDTPAQLFF. The CDR3 bases are TGTGCCTGTGACATACTGGGGGATACGCCAGCACAACTCTTCTTT.

About this clone itself: With a much larger clone just one base away, this may be a read error. V and J are TRDV2 and TRDJ3, with 13 bases that match TRDD3. V lost 0 bases and J lost 4; bases outside the gene matches: 14. CDR3 length: 22 amino acids. The germline gives CDR1 GEAIGNYY, CDR2 EKD. The CDR3 nucleotides are TGTGCCTGTGACACCGGATTTGTACTGGGGGATACGAAGGATTGGGACACCCGACAGATGTTTTTC. It translates to CACDTGFVLGDTKDWDTRQMFF.

By share of the sample, this clone is medium-sized. J is TRDJ3 and V is TRDV2; no definite D call. V shed 3 bases and J shed 4 bases, with 9 bases lying between them. The CDR3 runs to 15 residues. The germline CDR1 and CDR2 sequences are GEAIGNYY and EKD. CDR3 region: CACDPLRWDTRQMFF. The CDR3 nucleotides are TGTGCCTGTGACCCACTGAGATGGGACACCCGACAGATGTTTTTC.

A word on this clone: TCRdb's listed protein matches a much larger clone and diverges from this DNA's translation at residue 10, likely through a read error; the protein shown comes from the DNA. The chain uses TRDV2 and TRDJ3; D is uncertain. V was pared by 0 bases and J by 2 bases, with 13 bases between. The germline V gene has CDR1 GEAIGNYY and CDR2 EKD. The CDR3 totals 18 residues. The CDR3 sequence: CACDTAGASPWDTRQMFF. The CDR3 bases are TGTGCCTGTGACACCGCTGGCGCAAGCCCCTGGGACACCCGACAGATGTTTTTC.

This clone has only a few counts. The amino acid sequence in TCRdb belongs to a much larger clone and departs from this DNA's translation at residue 13, likely a sequencing read error; the sequence shown is translated from the DNA. The same CDR3 is also encoded by other DNA sequences in this sample. The chain recombines TRDV2 with TRDJ3; D possibly corresponds to TRDD3 (6 bases). Germline V lookup: CDR1 GEAIGNYY, CDR2 EKD. The CDR3 sequence is 18 residues long. The CDR3 sequence: CACDTVGDSSWDARQMFF. Here the CDR3 DNA reads TGTGCCTGTGACACCGTAGGGGATTCGAGCTGGGACGCCCGACAGATGTTTTTC.

This clone rates as large (0.1 to 1%). The sample contains more than one DNA sequence encoding this CDR3. CDR3 loop: CACDTGDTFTWDTRQMFF. The CDR3 nucleotides read TGTGCCTGTGACACCGGGGATACGTTCACCTGGGACACCCGACAGATGTTTTTC. The rearrangement links TRDV2 to TRDJ3, with 9 bases fitting TRDD3. The junction had 4 bases not matched to a gene; V was cut back by 0 bases and J by 2 bases. This CDR3 spans 18 amino acids. The germline gives CDR1 GEAIGNYY, CDR2 EKD.

This clone turned up a few times. A single base separates this from a much larger clone, so it may be a read error. The DNA is left out, because the CDR3 cannot be placed on it with certainty; the CDR3 is given as TCRdb lists it. Within the sample, other DNA sequences also encode this same CDR3. The rearrangement uses TRAV29/DV5 and TRDJ3; the table's D call TRDD3 went unverified against the DNA. The CDR3 region is 23 residues in length, termini included. Germline assignment: CDR1 NSMFDY and CDR2 ISSIKDK. CDR3 amino acids: CSVLLCSKRAGGSSSWDTRQMFF.